The rows below give T cell receptor beta chains drawn from one sample of a study of cytomegalovirus exposure and HLA in healthy donors. The assay was immunoSEQ multiplex PCR, and TCRdb's table has in-frame clones only and misses some. Here the sample spans around 94,000 clones, 70% to 80% being singletons. The specimen was PBMCs. These receptors all stem from a male donor in good health and CMV-seropositive. The CDR3 runs from the conserved cysteine through the conserved F or W. D genes are given only for firm matches. The size entry is marked missing in some rows and otherwise reads once, few, many or a size class.

D	V	J	size	CDR3	DNA
NA	TRBV2	TRBJ2-6	NA	CASTSESPGANVLTF	TGTGCCAGCACGTCCGAGAGTCCTGGGGCCAACGTCCTGACTTTC
NA	TRBV10-3	TRBJ2-1	once	CAISDRPVDEQFF	TGTGCCATCAGTGACCGCCCGGTTGATGAGCAGTTCTTC
TRBD1	TRBV6-5	TRBJ2-1	NA	CASSYGQVSYNEQFF	TGTGCCAGCAGTTATGGACAGGTCTCCTACAATGAGCAGTTCTTC
TRBD1	TRBV6-6	TRBJ1-2	NA	CASSSRQGTAYGYTF	TGTGCCAGCAGTTCCCGACAGGGGACGGCCTATGGCTACACCTTC
NA	TRBV28	TRBJ1-2	once	CASSLGGGQSYGYTF	TGTGCCAGCAGTTTAGGTGGCGGGCAGAGCTATGGCTACACCTTC
TRBD2	TRBV5-1	TRBJ2-2	NA	CASSLVASGSTGELFF	TGCGCCAGCAGCTTGGTAGCTAGCGGGAGCACCGGGGAGCTGTTTTTT
TRBD1	TRBV29-1	TRBJ2-3	NA	CSVEEDRGPSTDTQYF	TGCAGCGTTGAAGAGGACAGGGGACCTAGCACAGATACGCAGTATTTT
NA	TRBV9	TRBJ2-1	NA	CASSVETGRPYNEQFF	TGTGCCAGCAGCGTCGAAACGGGGAGGCCCTACAATGAGCAGTTCTTC
NA	TRBV7-3	TRBJ2-7	NA	CASSPTPGVYEQYF	TGTGCCAGCAGCCCCACCCCGGGAGTCTACGAGCAGTACTTC
TRBD1	TRBV18	TRBJ2-7	NA	CASSPGTGGPYEQYF	TGTGCCAGCTCACCCGGGACAGGGGGGCCCTACGAGCAGTACTTC
TRBD2	TRBV30	TRBJ2-1	NA	CAWSVQSGKTYNEQFF	TGTGCCTGGAGTGTACAAAGCGGGAAAACTTACAATGAGCAGTTCTTC
TRBD2	TRBV19	TRBJ2-1	NA	CASSRGLAGGSSYNEQFF	TGTGCCAGTAGTAGAGGACTAGCGGGAGGGAGCTCCTACAATGAGCAGTTCTTC
NA	TRBV7-2	TRBJ2-1	NA	CASSLDGTYNEQFF	TGTGCCAGCAGCTTAGACGGGACTTACAATGAGCAGTTCTTC
TRBD1	TRBV7-9	TRBJ2-7	few	CASRQTGGEQYF	TGTGCCAGCAGACAAACAGGGGGCGAGCAGTACTTC
NA	TRBV6-1	TRBJ1-2	NA	CASRRGEGAVDGYTF	TGTGCCAGCAGGCGCGGGGAAGGGGCAGTCGATGGCTACACCTTC
TRBD2	TRBV7-2	TRBJ2-3	NA	CASSLATSGRYSTDTQYF	TGTGCCAGCAGCTTAGCGACTAGCGGGAGGTACAGCACAGATACGCAGTATTTT